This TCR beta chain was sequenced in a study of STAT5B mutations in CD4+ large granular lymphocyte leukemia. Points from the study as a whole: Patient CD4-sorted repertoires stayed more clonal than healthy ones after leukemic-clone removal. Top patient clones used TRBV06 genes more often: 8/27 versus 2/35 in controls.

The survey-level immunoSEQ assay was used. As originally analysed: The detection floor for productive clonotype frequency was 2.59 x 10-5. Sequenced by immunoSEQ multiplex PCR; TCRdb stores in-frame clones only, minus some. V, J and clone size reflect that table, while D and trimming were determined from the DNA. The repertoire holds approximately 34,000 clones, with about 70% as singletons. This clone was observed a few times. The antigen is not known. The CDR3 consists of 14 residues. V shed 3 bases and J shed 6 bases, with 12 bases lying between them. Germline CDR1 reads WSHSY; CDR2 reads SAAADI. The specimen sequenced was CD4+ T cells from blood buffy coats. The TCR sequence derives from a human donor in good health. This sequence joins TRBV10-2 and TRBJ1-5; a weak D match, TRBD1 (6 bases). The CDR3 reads CASSEQGGGQPQHF. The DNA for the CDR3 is TGCGCCAGCAGTGAACAGGGTGGCGGTCAGCCCCAGCATTTT.